Detailed here is one TCR beta chain. The antigen remains unidentified. The unexposed donors gave CD4+ T cells in about 2010-2019, prior to COVID-19. After roughly ten days of culture, CD4+ T cells were isolated. Cultures received half-medium IL-2 refreshes on days 3 and 7. This sample stems from a study of CD4 T cells in relation to SARS-CoV-2 and coronaviruses. Turning to the study itself: The restricting HLA molecule for shared crossreactive spike epitopes was mapped.

Using immunoSEQ multiplex PCR, the repertoire was profiled, and TCRdb retains in-frame clones only, with some absent. The sample lists about 25,000 clones; 65% to 85% were seen once. The CDR3 covers 13 residues. Trimming took 0 bases from V and 1 from J, leaving 4 bases between them. The germline CDR1 and CDR2 sequences are SGHKS and YYEKEE (reference sequence). Sequenced input: CD4+ T cells from PBMCs, cultured in vitro. The chain combines TRBV5-5 with TRBJ1-2; D gene ambiguous. The clonotype originates from a human donor in good health. As DNA, the CDR3 is TGTGCCAGCAGCTTGGGGATTAACTATGGCTACACCTTC. It translates to CASSLGINYGYTF.